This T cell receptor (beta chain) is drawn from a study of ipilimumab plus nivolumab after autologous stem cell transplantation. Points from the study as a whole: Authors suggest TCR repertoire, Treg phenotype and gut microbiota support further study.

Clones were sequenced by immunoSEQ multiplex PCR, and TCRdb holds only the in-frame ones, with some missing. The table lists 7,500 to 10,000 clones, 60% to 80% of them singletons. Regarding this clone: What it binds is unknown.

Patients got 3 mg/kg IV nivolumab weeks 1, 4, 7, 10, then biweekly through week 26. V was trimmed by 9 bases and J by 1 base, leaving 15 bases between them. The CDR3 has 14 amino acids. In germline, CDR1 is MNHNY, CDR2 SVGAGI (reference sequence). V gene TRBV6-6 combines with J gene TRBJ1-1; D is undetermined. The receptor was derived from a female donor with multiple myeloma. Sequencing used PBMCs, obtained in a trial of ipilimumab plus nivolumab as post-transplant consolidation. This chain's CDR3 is CASRSSVTNTEAFF. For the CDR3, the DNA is TGTGCCAGTAGATCATCGGTAACGAACACTGAAGCTTTCTTT.